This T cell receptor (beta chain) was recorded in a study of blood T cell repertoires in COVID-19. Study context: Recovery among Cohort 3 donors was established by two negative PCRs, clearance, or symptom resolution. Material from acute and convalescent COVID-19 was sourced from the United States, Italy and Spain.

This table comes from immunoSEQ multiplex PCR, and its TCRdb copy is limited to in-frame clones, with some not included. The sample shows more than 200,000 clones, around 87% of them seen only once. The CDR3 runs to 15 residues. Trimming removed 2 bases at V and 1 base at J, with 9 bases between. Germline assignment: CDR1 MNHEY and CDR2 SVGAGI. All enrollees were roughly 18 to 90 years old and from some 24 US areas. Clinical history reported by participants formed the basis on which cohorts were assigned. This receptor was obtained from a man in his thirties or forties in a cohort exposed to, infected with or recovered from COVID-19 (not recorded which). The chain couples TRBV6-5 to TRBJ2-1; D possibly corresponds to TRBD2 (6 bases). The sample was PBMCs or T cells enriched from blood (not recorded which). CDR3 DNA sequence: TGTGCCAGCAGTTACGAGGGAGGTTCCTACAATGAGCAGTTCTTC. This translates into CASSYEGGSYNEQFF.